The source of this TCR beta chain is a study of Ad26.COV2.S vaccination and SARS-CoV-2 variants. The wider study: The donor belonged to the COV1001 Ad26.COV2.S trial arm. General observations from the study: Higher spike-specific TCR breadth was found in vaccine recipients than in placebo recipients. Non-spike TCR breadth did not differ much between vaccine and placebo recipients.

Specified treatment: some 20 received Ad26.COV2.S at low or high dose, single or two shots; about 5 received placebo; per-sample allocation not given. Material that was analyzed had been drawn on day 63 after the first vaccine or placebo injection. To note about this clone: Its target is not known.

The CDR3 covers 14 residues. Per the germline V gene, CDR1 is MNHEY and CDR2 is SMNVEV (reference sequence). Trimming took off 5 bases at V and 7 bases at J, with 17 bases between the two ends. Data came from immunoSEQ multiplex PCR; TCRdb stores just in-frame clones and leaves some out. The data show about 350,000 clones, roughly nine tenths seen once. The clonotype was recovered from a person between 18 and 65 years old who received the Ad26.COV2.S COVID-19 vaccine or a placebo. This material consisted of peripheral blood, taken in a trial of Ad26.COV2.S vaccine versus placebo. The gene calls are TRBV27 and TRBJ1-1; D not resolved. Here the CDR3 reads CASSLSQSLGEAFF. Written as DNA, the CDR3 is TGTGCCAGCAGTCTGTCCCAGAGTTTGGGTGAAGCTTTCTTT.